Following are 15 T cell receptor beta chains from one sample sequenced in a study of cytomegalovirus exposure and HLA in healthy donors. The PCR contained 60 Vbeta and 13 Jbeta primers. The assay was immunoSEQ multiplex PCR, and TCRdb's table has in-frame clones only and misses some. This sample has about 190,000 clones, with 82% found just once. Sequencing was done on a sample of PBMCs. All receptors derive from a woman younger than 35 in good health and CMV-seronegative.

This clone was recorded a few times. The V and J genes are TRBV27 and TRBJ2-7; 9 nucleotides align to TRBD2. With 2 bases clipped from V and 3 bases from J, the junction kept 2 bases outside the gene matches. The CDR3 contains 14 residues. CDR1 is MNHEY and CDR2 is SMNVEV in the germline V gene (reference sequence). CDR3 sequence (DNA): TGTGCCAGCAGTTTAGCGGGGGGGGACTACGAGCAGTACTTC. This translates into CASSLAGGDYEQYF.

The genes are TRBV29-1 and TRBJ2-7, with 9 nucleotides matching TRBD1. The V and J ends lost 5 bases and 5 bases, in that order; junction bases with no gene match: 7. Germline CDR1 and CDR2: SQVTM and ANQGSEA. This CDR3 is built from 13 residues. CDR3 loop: CSVLWDRDNEQYF. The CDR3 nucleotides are TGCAGCGTTCTTTGGGACAGGGATAACGAGCAGTACTTC.

Written as DNA, the CDR3 is TGTGCCAGCAGCCGTAAAGACAGGGGGAACACCGGGGAGCTGTTTTTT. This codes for CASSRKDRGNTGELFF. V gene TRBV13 combines with J gene TRBJ2-2; 8 nucleotides align to TRBD1. The CDR3 spans 16 residues. The J segment lost 1 base and the V segment lost 5 bases, leaving 6 bases of the junction unmatched. The germline V gene has CDR1 PRHDT and CDR2 FYEKMQ (reference sequence).

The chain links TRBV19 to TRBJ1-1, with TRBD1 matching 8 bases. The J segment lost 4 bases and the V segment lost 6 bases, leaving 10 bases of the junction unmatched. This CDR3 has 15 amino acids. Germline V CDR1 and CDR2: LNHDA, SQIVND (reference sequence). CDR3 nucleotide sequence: TGTGCCAGTAGCCTCATCGGACAGGGCCTCACTGAAGCTTTCTTT. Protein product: CASSLIGQGLTEAFF.

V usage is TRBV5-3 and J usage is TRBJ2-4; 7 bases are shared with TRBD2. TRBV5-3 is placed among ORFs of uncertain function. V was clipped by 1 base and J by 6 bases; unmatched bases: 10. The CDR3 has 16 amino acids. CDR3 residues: CARSLSPHRGVNIQYF. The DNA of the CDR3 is TGTGCCAGAAGCTTGTCCCCCCACCGGGGGGTAAACATTCAGTACTTC.

In DNA, the CDR3 is TGCGCCAGCAGCTTGGGGGACAGGGGCAATCAGCCCCAGCATTTT. Its protein product is CASSLGDRGNQPQHF. V usage is TRBV5-1 and J usage is TRBJ1-5; 9 bases are a match to TRBD1. This CDR3 spans 15 amino acids. Per germline, CDR1 SGHRS and CDR2 YFSETQ. Trimming took 0 bases from V and 2 from J; bases not matched to a gene: 0.

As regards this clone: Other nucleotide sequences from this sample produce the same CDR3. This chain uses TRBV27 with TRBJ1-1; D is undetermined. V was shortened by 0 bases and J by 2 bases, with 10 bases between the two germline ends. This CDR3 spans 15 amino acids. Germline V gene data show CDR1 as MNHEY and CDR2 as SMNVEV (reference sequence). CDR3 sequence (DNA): TGTGCCAGCAGTTTATCACCGGGGTCAAACACTGAAGCTTTCTTT. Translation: CASSLSPGSNTEAFF.

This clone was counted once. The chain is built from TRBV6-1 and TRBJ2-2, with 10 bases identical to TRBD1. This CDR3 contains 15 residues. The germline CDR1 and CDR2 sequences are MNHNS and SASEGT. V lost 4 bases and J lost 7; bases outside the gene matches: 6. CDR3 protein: CASSARDRGSGELFF. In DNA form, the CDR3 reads TGTGCCAGCAGTGCACGGGACAGGGGAAGCGGGGAGCTGTTTTTT.

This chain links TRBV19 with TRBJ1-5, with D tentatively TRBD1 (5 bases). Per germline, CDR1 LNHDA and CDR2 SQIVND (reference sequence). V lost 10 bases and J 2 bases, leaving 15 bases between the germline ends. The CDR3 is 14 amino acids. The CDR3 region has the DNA TGTGCCACACGGCTTGGGGCTGGCAATCAGCCCCAGCATTTT. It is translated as CATRLGAGNQPQHF.

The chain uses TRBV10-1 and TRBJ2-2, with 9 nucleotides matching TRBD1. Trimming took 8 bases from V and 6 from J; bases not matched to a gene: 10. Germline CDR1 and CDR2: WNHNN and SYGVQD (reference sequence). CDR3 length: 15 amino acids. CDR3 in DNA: TGCGCCAGCTCCCGGGACAGGGTATTTTCCGGGGAGCTGTTTTTT. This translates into CASSRDRVFSGELFF.

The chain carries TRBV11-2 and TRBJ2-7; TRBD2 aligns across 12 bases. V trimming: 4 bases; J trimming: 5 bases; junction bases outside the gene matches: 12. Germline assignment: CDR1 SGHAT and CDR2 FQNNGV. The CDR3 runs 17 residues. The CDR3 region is CASSSRRTSGKEDEQYF. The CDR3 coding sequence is TGTGCCAGCAGCTCCAGGAGGACTAGCGGGAAGGAAGACGAGCAGTACTTC. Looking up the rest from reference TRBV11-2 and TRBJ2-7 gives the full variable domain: EAGVAQSPRYKIIEKRQSVAFWCNPISGHATLYWYQQILGQGPKLLIQFQNNGVVDDSQLPKDRFSAERLKGVDSTLKIQPAKLEDSAVYLCASSSRRTSGKEDEQYFGPGTRLTVT.

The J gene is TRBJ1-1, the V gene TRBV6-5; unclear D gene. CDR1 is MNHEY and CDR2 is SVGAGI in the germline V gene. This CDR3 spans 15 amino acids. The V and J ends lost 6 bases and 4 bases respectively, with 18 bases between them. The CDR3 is CASREPLGVSTEAFF. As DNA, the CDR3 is TGTGCCAGCAGGGAGCCCCTCGGGGTCTCCACTGAAGCTTTCTTT.

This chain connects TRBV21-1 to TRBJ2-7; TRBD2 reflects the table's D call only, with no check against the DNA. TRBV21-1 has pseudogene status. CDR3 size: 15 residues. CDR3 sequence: CASSKGGGRPYEQYF. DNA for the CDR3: TGTGCCAGCAGCAAAGGGGGCGGGAGGCCCTACGAGCAGTACTTC.

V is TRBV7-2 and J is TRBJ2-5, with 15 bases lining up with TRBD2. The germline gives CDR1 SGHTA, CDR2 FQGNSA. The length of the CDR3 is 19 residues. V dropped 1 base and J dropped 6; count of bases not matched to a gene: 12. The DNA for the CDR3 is TGTGCCAGCAGCTTAGTAAGATGGACTAGCGGGGGGGCCTGGAAGACCCAGTACTTC. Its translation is CASSLVRWTSGGAWKTQYF.

The CDR3 here is CSVEQRGLPTDTQYF. The CDR3 DNA follows: TGCAGCGTTGAACAACGGGGGTTACCCACAGATACGCAGTATTTT. V is TRBV29-1 and J is TRBJ2-3; a weak D match, TRBD2 (6 bases). The V and J ends lost 2 bases and 2 bases respectively, with 14 bases between them. Germline V gives CDR1 SQVTM, CDR2 ANQGSEA. This CDR3 comprises 15 residues.